The 2 T cell receptor beta chains given below trace back to one sample, sequenced in a study of blood T cells in healthy people across ages. A second PCR, run for about 7 to 11 cycles, used a sample-barcoded 5' primer plus a J-beta primer mix. TCRdb re-derived calls from the 5' RACE reads in MiXCR, one entry per CDR3 protein. The table lists approximately 2,000,000 distinct CDR3 sequences, approximately 39% of them singletons. The source material was blood. Receptors originate from a human donor in good health.

This clonotype was seen once. The chain links TRBV7-2 to TRBJ2-1; 9 positions agree with TRBD2. CDR1 is SGHTA and CDR2 is FQGNSA in the germline V gene. CDR3 length equals 17 residues. V was pared by 10 bases and J by 1 base, with 14 bases of the junction left unmatched. In nucleotides, the CDR3 is TGTGCCACCTCAGTAAGACTAGCGGTTAATTCCTACAATGAGCAGTTCTTC. This codes for CATSVRLAVNSYNEQFF.

This clonotype occurred many times. The V gene is TRBV10-3, the J gene TRBJ1-1; D not certain. V lost 3 bases, J lost 7 bases, and 15 bases lay in between. CDR1 is ENHRY, CDR2 SYGVKD, per germline. The CDR3 spans 14 residues. CDR3: CAISDADNPLEAFF. In nucleotides, the CDR3 is TGTGCCATCAGTGACGCCGACAACCCCCTTGAAGCTTTCTTT.